What follows are 27 T cell receptor beta chains derived from one specimen sequenced in a study of blood T cell repertoires in COVID-19. Sequenced by immunoSEQ multiplex PCR; TCRdb stores in-frame clones only, minus some. The sample shows approximately 160,000 clones, roughly 84% of them seen only once. Material for sequencing was peripheral blood. The receptors were gathered from a man aged 55 to 70 who had recovered from COVID-19.

The chain's CDR3 is CASSSDAQNYGYTF. The CDR3 coding sequence is TGTGCCAGCAGCAGCGACGCGCAAAACTATGGCTACACCTTC. The chain employs TRBV7-2 and TRBJ1-2; D ambiguous. The ends were cut back, 5 bases at V and 2 bases at J, with 12 bases in the middle. The CDR3 length is 14 residues. Germline CDR1 SGHTA, CDR2 FQGNSA.

The chain links TRBV11-1 to TRBJ2-4; a weak D match, TRBD1 (5 bases). Germline-derived CDR1 and CDR2 are SGHAT and FQDESV (reference sequence). V was pared by 8 bases and J by 9 bases, with 20 bases between. The CDR3 contains 14 residues. Written as DNA, the CDR3 is TGTGCCAGCGGCTCCCCAGGGATAGGTGGCATTCAGTACTTC. It is translated as CASGSPGIGGIQYF.

This clone showed up just a few times. The V and J genes are TRBV7-9 and TRBJ1-3, with D possibly being TRBD1 (6 bases). V was pared by 5 bases and J by 4 bases, with 12 bases between. This CDR3 spans 14 amino acids. Germline V gene sequence: CDR1 SEHNR, CDR2 FQNEAQ (reference sequence). The CDR3 here is CASSRVGAGNTIYF. CDR3 bases: TGTGCCAGCAGCCGAGTGGGGGCAGGAAACACCATATATTTT.

This chain connects TRBV11-2 to TRBJ1-5; D may be TRBD1 (5 bases). CDR3 length equals 13 residues. The germline gives CDR1 SGHAT, CDR2 FQNNGV. V was trimmed by 3 bases and J by 7 bases, leaving 10 bases between them. CDR3 loop: CASSFQGGQPQHF. DNA for the CDR3: TGTGCCAGCAGCTTCCAGGGAGGCCAGCCCCAGCATTTT.

CDR3 coding DNA: TGTGCCAGCCTCGAGGCGGGGGGATACACCGGGGAGCTGTTTTTT. As protein: CASLEAGGYTGELFF. The chain recombines TRBV6-5 with TRBJ2-2; 8 bases are shared with TRBD2. After removal of 8 bases from V and 3 bases from J, the junction contained 8 bases not matched to a gene. This CDR3 is built from 15 residues. Looked up from germline, CDR1 is MNHEY and CDR2 is SVGAGI.

The chain has TRBV18 and TRBJ1-4; D may be TRBD1 (6 bases). The V end was cut by 4 bases, the J end by 2 bases, with 11 bases between. Per the germline V gene, CDR1 is KGHSH and CDR2 is LQKENI. The CDR3 has 15 residues. The CDR3 spells CASSRAGATNEKLFF. CDR3 nucleotides: TGTGCCAGCTCACGGGCAGGGGCCACTAATGAAAAACTGTTTTTT.

This rearrangement joins TRBV18 to TRBJ2-7; 7 bases are shared with TRBD1. The germline V gene encodes CDR1 KGHSH and CDR2 LQKENI. The CDR3 is 19 amino acids. V lost 4 bases, J lost 3 bases, and 21 bases stayed unmatched. CDR3 DNA sequence: TGTGCCAGCTCACTCCTCACGTCGACAGGGAGACTTACAAACTACGAGCAGTACTTC. It yields the protein CASSLLTSTGRLTNYEQYF.

This clone was detected only a few times. The chain links TRBV13 to TRBJ1-3, with 7 bases lining up with TRBD1. CDR3 length: 16 residues. CDR1 PRHDT and CDR2 FYEKMQ come from the germline V gene (reference sequence). V shed 4 bases, J shed 4 bases, and the junction held 10 bases outside the gene matches. CDR3 sequence (DNA): TGTGCCAGCAGCTCGGTCACAGGGGATGAAGGAAACACCATATATTTT. Amino acid sequence: CASSSVTGDEGNTIYF.

V gene TRBV7-3 combines with J gene TRBJ2-2; 8 bases align to TRBD2. Germline V gives CDR1 SGHTA, CDR2 FQGTGA. The length of the CDR3 is 15 residues. The trim removed 3 bases at V and 4 bases at J, leaving 4 bases unmatched. CDR3 in amino acids: CASSFRGLGTGELFF. The CDR3 region has the DNA TGTGCCAGCAGCTTTCGGGGACTAGGCACCGGGGAGCTGTTTTTT.

CDR3: CASSMRQSTDTQYF. The CDR3 DNA sequence: TGTGCCAGTAGTATGAGGCAGAGCACAGATACGCAGTATTTT. The chain joins TRBV19 to TRBJ2-3; no definite D call. V lost 3 bases to trimming and J lost 0 bases, with 7 bases between them. Per germline, CDR1 LNHDA and CDR2 SQIVND (reference sequence). This CDR3 has 14 amino acids.

The J gene is TRBJ1-3, the V gene TRBV10-3, with 7 bases identical to TRBD1. The CDR3 extends over 13 amino acids. Germline CDR1 reads ENHRY; CDR2 reads SYGVKD. V shed 8 bases, J shed 3 bases, and the junction held 4 bases outside the gene matches. CDR3 region: CAIVTGDGNTIYF. CDR3 DNA: TGTGCCATCGTCACAGGGGATGGAAACACCATATATTTT.

The chain uses TRBV7-3 and TRBJ1-1; 7 nucleotides align to TRBD1. The CDR3 length is 13 residues. V trimming: 5 bases; J trimming: 2 bases; junction bases outside the gene matches: 2. The germline gives CDR1 SGHTA, CDR2 FQGTGA. Here the CDR3 DNA reads TGTGCCAGCAGCCGGGACAGCAACACTGAAGCTTTCTTT. Translated, it gives CASSRDSNTEAFF.

In DNA form, the CDR3 reads TGTGCCAGCAGTGAAGCGCCGACAGCCGGCTACACCTTC. Translation gives CASSEAPTAGYTF. The chain joins TRBV6-1 to TRBJ1-2; a weak D match, TRBD1 (5 bases). Germline CDR1 and CDR2: MNHNS and SASEGT. The V and J ends lost 0 bases and 8 bases respectively, with 10 bases between them. This CDR3 has 13 amino acids.

This chain links TRBV6-2 or TRBV6-3 with TRBJ1-2; D perhaps matches TRBD1 (5 bases). The CDR3 runs to 13 residues. Trimming removed 0 bases at V and 6 bases at J, with 8 bases between. The V gene's germline CDR1 is MNHEY and CDR2 SVGEGT. The CDR3, as DNA: TGTGCCAGCAGTTACTCGACGGGGGATGGCTACACCTTC. Translated, it gives CASSYSTGDGYTF.

This chain links TRBV6-5 with TRBJ2-7; perhaps TRBD2 as D (6 bases). With 4 bases removed from V and 5 bases from J, the gap between germline ends came to 15 bases. The CDR3 runs 14 residues. CDR1 is MNHEY and CDR2 is SVGAGI in the germline V gene. The CDR3 protein is CASSWGTREDEQYF. The CDR3 nucleotides read TGTGCCAGCAGTTGGGGAACAAGGGAGGACGAGCAGTACTTC.

The J gene is TRBJ1-6, the V gene TRBV6-5; the D gene is possibly TRBD1 (5 bases). There are 14 residues in the CDR3. Trimming shortened V by 11 bases and J by 6 bases, and 17 bases separated the two germline ends. Germline loops: CDR1 MNHEY, CDR2 SVGAGI. CDR3 in amino acids: CALTRAGGNSPLHF. The CDR3 DNA sequence: TGTGCCCTCACTAGGGCGGGGGGTAATTCACCCCTCCACTTT.

This chain uses TRBV4-3 with TRBJ2-5, with TRBD2 matching 7 bases. From germline, CDR1 is LGHNA and CDR2 YSLEER. The CDR3 has 14 amino acids. Trimming cost V 0 bases and J 7 bases; bases outside gene matches: 5. The DNA for the CDR3 is TGCGCCAGCAGCCAAGAGCGAGCGGGAAGGACCCAGTACTTC. It encodes CASSQERAGRTQYF.

J is TRBJ2-2 and V is TRBV7-2; D is perhaps TRBD1 (5 bases). This CDR3 has 15 residues. V was cut by 5 bases and J by 6 bases, with 16 bases left in between. Germline V gives CDR1 SGHTA, CDR2 FQGNSA. This chain's CDR3 is CASSLQGVLSGELFF. The CDR3 bases are TGTGCCAGCAGCCTTCAGGGCGTGTTATCCGGGGAGCTGTTTTTT.

This clone appeared a single time. The V gene is TRBV14, the J gene TRBJ2-7; D might be TRBD2 (5 bases). This CDR3 has 15 residues. Trimming shortened V by 2 bases and J by 2 bases, and 13 bases separated the two germline ends. Germline V lookup: CDR1 SGHDN, CDR2 FVKESK. The CDR3 nucleotides are TGTGCCAGCAGCCAATATACGGGGAAAACCTACGAGCAGTACTTC. Its protein product is CASSQYTGKTYEQYF.

V is TRBV7-3 and J is TRBJ2-7, with D possibly TRBD1 on 5 matching bases. The V gene's germline CDR1 is SGHTA and CDR2 FQGTGA. Trimming shortened V by 2 bases and J by 0 bases, and 8 bases separated the two germline ends. There are 14 residues in the CDR3. This CDR3 is CASSLDGASYEQYF. In DNA form, the CDR3 reads TGTGCCAGCAGCTTAGATGGGGCCTCCTACGAGCAGTACTTC.

This clone appeared once. The V call is TRBV3-1 (or the pseudogene TRBV3-2), the J call TRBJ2-7; 9 nucleotides match TRBD1. Germline CDR1 LGHDT, CDR2 YNNKEL (reference sequence). Unmatched junction bases numbered 3, after V lost 3 bases and J lost 3 bases. The length of the CDR3 is 14 residues. CDR3 loop: CASSQEGQGYEQYF. The CDR3 DNA is TGTGCCAGCAGCCAGGAGGGACAGGGCTACGAGCAGTACTTC.

The chain joins TRBV7-9 to TRBJ2-7; 7 nucleotides match TRBD2. The ends lost 5 bases at V and 2 bases at J; junction bases unmatched: 9. The CDR3 extends over 15 amino acids. Per the germline V gene, CDR1 is SEHNR and CDR2 is FQNEAQ (reference sequence). DNA for the CDR3: TGTGCCAGCAGCACTTCAGGGAGGGGTACCTACGAGCAGTACTTC. It codes for CASSTSGRGTYEQYF.

The chain uses TRBV27 and TRBJ1-5, with 9 bases identical to TRBD1. Unmatched junction bases numbered 5, after V lost 3 bases and J lost 5 bases. CDR3 size: 15 residues. CDR1 and CDR2 from the germline V gene are MNHEY and SMNVEV (reference sequence). The CDR3 region has the DNA TGTGCCAGCAGTTTGAGGGGACAGGGAGATCAGCCCCAGCATTTT. Translating gives CASSLRGQGDQPQHF.

This rearrangement joins TRBV28 to TRBJ1-1, with D perhaps TRBD1 (5 bases). The ends were cut back, 2 bases at V and 6 bases at J, with 19 bases in the middle. The CDR3 is 16 amino acids. Germline-derived CDR1 and CDR2 are MDHEN and SYDVKM. CDR3 bases: TGTGCCAGCAGTTTAGGGGCAGGGCTCAGTCTATCTGAAGCTTTCTTT. This translates into CASSLGAGLSLSEAFF. The full variable domain, rest sourced from reference TRBV28 and TRBJ1-1, is DVKVTQSSRYLVKRTGEKVFLECVQDMDHENMFWYRQDPGLGLRLIYFSYDVKMKEKGDIPEGYSVSREKKERFSLILESASTNQTSMYLCASSLGAGLSLSEAFFGQGTRLTVV.

V and J are TRBV6-6 and TRBJ2-7, with 8 bases lining up with TRBD1. The trim removed 5 bases at V and 0 bases at J, leaving 9 bases unmatched. CDR1 is MNHNY and CDR2 is SVGAGI in the germline V gene (reference sequence). The CDR3 runs 16 residues. CDR3 coding DNA: TGTGCCAGCAGTCGAATACCTGGACAGGGCTCCTACGAGCAGTACTTC. Residues: CASSRIPGQGSYEQYF.

This rearrangement joins TRBV4-3 to TRBJ1-4; D is uncertain. The germline V gene has CDR1 LGHNA and CDR2 YSLEER. Trimming pared 0 bases from V and 4 bases from J, leaving 3 bases between. The CDR3 consists of 13 residues. CDR3 DNA: TGCGCCAGCAGCCAAGACGGTAATGAAAAACTGTTTTTT. Its translation: CASSQDGNEKLFF.

V gene TRBV5-1 combines with J gene TRBJ1-4; the match to TRBD1 covers 8 bases. Trimming cost V 3 bases and J 5 bases; bases outside gene matches: 9. This CDR3 contains 16 residues. CDR1 is SGHRS, CDR2 YFSETQ, per germline. The CDR3 loop is CASSWNSQGENEKLFF. DNA of the CDR3: TGCGCCAGCAGCTGGAATTCACAGGGGGAGAATGAAAAACTGTTTTTT.